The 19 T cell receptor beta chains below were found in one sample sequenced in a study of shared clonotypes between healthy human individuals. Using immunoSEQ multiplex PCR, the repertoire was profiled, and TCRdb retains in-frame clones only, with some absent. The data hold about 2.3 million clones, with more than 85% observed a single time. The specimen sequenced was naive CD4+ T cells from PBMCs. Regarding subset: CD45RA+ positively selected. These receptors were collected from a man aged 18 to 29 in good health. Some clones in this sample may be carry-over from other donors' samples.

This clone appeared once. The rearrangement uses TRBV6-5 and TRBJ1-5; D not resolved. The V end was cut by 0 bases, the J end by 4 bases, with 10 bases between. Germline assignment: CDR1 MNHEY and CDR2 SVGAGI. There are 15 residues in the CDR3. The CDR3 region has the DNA TGTGCCAGCAGTTACTCGAGGCAGGCGAATCAGCCCCAGCATTTT. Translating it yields CASSYSRQANQPQHF.

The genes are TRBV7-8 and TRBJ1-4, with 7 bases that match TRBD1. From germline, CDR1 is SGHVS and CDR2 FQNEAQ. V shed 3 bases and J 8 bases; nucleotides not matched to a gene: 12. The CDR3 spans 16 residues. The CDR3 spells CASSFDRVGSVEKLFF. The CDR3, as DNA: TGTGCCAGCAGCTTTGACAGGGTTGGTTCGGTAGAAAAACTGTTTTTT.

CDR3 amino acids: CASSSGRQETQYF. CDR3 DNA: TGTGCCAGCAGCTCGGGACGGCAAGAGACCCAGTACTTC. The chain joins TRBV5-4 to TRBJ2-5; D tentatively reads TRBD1 or TRBD2 (5 bases each). In germline, CDR1 is SGHNT, CDR2 YYREEE (reference sequence). The V gene lost 3 bases and the J gene lost 2 bases, with 8 bases spanning the gap. There are 13 residues in the CDR3.

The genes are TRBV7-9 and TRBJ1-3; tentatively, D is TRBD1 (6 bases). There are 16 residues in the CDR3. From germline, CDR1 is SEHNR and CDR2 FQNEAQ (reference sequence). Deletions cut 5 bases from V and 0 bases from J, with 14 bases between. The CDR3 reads CASSPGQYRSGNTIYF. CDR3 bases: TGTGCCAGCAGCCCTGGACAGTACCGCTCTGGAAACACCATATATTTT.

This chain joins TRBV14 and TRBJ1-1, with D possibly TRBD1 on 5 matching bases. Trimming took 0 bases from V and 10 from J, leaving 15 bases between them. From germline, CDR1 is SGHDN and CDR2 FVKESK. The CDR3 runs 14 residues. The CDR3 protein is CASSQDRTGRGAFF. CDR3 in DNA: TGTGCCAGCAGCCAAGATCGGACGGGGAGGGGAGCTTTCTTT.

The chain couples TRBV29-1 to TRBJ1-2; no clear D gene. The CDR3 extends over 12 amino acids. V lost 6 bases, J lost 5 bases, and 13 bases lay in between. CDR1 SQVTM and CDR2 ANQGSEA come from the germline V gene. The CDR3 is CSVWTAGYGYTF. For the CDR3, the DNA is TGCAGCGTCTGGACGGCGGGGTATGGCTACACCTTC.

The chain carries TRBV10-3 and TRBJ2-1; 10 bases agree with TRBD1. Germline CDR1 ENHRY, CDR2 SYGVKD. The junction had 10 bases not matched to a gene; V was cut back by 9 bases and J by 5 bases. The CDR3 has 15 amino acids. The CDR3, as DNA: TGTGCCATAGCTTCCGGGACAGGGGACCACAATGAGCAGTTCTTC. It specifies CAIASGTGDHNEQFF.

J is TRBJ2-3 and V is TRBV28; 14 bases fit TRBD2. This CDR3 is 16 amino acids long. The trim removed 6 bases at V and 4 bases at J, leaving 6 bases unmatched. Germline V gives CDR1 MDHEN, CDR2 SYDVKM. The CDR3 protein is CASRLGLAGGADTQYF. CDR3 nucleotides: TGTGCCAGCAGGCTAGGACTAGCGGGAGGAGCAGATACGCAGTATTTT.

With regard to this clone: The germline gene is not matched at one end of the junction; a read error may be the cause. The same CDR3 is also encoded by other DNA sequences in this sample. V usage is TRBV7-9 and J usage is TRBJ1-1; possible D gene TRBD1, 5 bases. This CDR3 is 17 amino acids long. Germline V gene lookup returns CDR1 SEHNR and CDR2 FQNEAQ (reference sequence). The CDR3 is CASSLVVQGRMNTEAFF. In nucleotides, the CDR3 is TGTGCCAGCAGCTTGGTGGTTCAGGGAAGGATGAATACTGAAGCTTTCTTT.

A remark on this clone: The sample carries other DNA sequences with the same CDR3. For the CDR3, the DNA is TGTGCCAGCAGTGACAGGGGTTCTTACGAGCAGTACTTC. This encodes CASSDRGSYEQYF. This rearrangement joins TRBV6-1 to TRBJ2-7; D perhaps matches TRBD1 (6 bases). This CDR3 comprises 13 residues. Trimming stripped 3 bases from V and 4 bases from J, with 10 bases between. CDR1 is MNHNS, CDR2 SASEGT, per germline.

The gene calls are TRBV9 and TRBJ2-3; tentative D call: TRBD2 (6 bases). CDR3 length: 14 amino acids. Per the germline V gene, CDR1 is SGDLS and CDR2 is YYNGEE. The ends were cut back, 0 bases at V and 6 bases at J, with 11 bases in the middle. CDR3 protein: CASSVDIGGDTQYF. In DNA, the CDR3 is TGTGCCAGCAGCGTAGATATTGGAGGGGATACGCAGTATTTT.

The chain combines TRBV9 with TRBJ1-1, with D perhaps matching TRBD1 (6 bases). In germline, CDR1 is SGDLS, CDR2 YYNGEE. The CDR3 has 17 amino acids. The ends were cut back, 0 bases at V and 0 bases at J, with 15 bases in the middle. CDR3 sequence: CASSVEPGAGVNTEAFF. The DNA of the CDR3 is TGTGCCAGCAGCGTAGAACCCGGGGCAGGGGTGAACACTGAAGCTTTCTTT.

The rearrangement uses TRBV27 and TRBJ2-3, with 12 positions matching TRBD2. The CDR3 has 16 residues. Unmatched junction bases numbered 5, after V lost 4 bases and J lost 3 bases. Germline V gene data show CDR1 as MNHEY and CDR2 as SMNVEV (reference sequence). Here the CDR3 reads CASSSGTSGLTDTQYF. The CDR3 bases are TGTGCCAGCAGTTCCGGGACTAGCGGGCTGACAGATACGCAGTATTTT.

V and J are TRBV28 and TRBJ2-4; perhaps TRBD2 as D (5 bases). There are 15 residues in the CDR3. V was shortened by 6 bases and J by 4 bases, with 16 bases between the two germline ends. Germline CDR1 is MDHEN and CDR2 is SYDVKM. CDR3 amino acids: CASSEGTLVKNIQYF. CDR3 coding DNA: TGTGCCAGCAGCGAGGGAACCCTAGTGAAAAACATTCAGTACTTC. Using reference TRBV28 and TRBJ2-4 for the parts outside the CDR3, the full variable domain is DVKVTQSSRYLVKRTGEKVFLECVQDMDHENMFWYRQDPGLGLRLIYFSYDVKMKEKGDIPEGYSVSREKKERFSLILESASTNQTSMYLCASSEGTLVKNIQYFGAGTRLSVL.

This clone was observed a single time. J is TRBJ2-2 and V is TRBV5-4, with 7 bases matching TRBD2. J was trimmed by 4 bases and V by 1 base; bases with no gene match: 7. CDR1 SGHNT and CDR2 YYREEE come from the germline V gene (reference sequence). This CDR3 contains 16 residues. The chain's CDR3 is CASSLQAGLGTGELFF. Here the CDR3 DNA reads TGTGCCAGCAGCTTGCAAGCGGGACTGGGCACCGGGGAGCTGTTTTTT.

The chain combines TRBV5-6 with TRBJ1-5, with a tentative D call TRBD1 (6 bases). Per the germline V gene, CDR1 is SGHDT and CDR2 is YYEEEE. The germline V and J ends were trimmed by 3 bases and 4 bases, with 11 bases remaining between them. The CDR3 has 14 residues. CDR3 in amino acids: CASSSRGGNQPQHF. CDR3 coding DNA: TGTGCCAGCAGCTCTAGGGGGGGAAATCAGCCCCAGCATTTT.

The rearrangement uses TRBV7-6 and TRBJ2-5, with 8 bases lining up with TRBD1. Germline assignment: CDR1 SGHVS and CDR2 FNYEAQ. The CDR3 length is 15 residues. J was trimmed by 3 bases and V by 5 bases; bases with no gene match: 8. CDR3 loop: CASSRHRTGKETQYF. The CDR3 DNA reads TGTGCCAGCAGCCGACACAGGACAGGGAAAGAGACCCAGTACTTC.

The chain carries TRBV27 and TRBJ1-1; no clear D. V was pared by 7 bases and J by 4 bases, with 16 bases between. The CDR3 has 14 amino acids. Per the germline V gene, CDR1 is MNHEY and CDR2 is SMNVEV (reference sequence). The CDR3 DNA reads TGTGCCAGCACACCAACCGGCGGAAGCACTGAAGCTTTCTTT. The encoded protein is CASTPTGGSTEAFF.

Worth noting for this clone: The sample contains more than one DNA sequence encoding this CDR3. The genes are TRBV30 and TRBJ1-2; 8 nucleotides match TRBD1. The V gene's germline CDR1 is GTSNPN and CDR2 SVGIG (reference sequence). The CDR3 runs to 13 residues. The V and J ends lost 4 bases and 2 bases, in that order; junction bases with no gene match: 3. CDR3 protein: CAWTTGGNYGYTF. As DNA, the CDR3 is TGTGCCTGGACAACAGGGGGGAACTATGGCTACACCTTC.